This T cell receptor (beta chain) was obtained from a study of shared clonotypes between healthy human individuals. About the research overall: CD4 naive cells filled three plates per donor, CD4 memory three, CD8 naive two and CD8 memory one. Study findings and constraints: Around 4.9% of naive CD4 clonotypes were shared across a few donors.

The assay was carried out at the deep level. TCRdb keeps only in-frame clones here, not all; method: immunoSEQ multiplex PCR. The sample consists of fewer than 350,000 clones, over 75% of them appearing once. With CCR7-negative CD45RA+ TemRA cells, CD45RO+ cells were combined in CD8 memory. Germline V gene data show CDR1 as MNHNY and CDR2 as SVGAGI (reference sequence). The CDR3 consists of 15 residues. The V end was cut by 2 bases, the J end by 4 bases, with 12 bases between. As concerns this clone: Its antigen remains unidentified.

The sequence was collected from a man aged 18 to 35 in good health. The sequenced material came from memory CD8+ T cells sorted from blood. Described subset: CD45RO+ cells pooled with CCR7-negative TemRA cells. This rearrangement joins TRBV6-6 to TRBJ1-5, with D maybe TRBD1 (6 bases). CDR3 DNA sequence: TGTGCCAGCAGTTACGGACAGATGTTAAATCAGCCCCAGCATTTT. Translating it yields CASSYGQMLNQPQHF.